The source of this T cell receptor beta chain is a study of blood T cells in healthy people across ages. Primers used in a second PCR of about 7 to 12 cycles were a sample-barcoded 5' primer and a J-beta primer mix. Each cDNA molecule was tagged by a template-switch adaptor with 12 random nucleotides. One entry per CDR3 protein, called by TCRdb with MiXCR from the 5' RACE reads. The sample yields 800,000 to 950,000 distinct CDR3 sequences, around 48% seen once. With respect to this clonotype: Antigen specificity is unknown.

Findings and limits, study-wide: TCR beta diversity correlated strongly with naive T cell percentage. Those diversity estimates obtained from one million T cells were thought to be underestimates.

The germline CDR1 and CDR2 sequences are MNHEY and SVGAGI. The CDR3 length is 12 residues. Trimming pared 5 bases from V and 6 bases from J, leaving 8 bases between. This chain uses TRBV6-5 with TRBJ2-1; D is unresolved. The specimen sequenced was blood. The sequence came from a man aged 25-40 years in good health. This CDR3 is CASSPASNEQFF. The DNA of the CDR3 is TGTGCCAGCAGTCCGGCAAGCAATGAGCAGTTCTTC.